A selection of T cell receptor beta chains follows, all from one sample in a study of blood T cell repertoires in COVID-19. Produced via immunoSEQ multiplex PCR; TCRdb's table is partial and in-frame only. The sample contains around 310,000 clones, 85% to 90% of which appear only once. Sequenced input: PBMCs or T cells enriched from blood (not recorded which). These receptors came from a woman between 25 and 40 years old who had recovered from COVID-19. Both conserved end residues are part of each CDR3. A D gene is named only where the DNA matches it firmly. Expanded clones are given a class, and other clones once, few, many or no size at all.

j_gene: TRBJ2-5
d_gene: TRBD2
abundance: NA
v_gene: TRBV9
CDR3aa: CASSARQPGLAGESQYF
CDR3nt: TGTGCCAGCAGCGCTCGTCAACCGGGACTAGCGGGAGAGAGCCAGTACTTC

j_gene: TRBJ2-7
d_gene: NA
abundance: few
v_gene: TRBV11-2
CDR3aa: CASSPLYEQYF
CDR3nt: TGTGCCAGCAGCCCCCTTTACGAGCAGTACTTC

j_gene: TRBJ1-1
d_gene: TRBD1
abundance: NA
v_gene: TRBV29-1
CDR3aa: CSVEDPLTSTGRWENTEAFF
CDR3nt: TGCAGCGTTGAAGATCCCCTCACCTCGACAGGGAGGTGGGAGAACACTGAAGCTTTCTTT

j_gene: TRBJ2-7
d_gene: TRBD1
abundance: NA
v_gene: TRBV28
CDR3aa: CASATGQGADEQYF
CDR3nt: TGTGCCAGCGCGACGGGACAGGGGGCTGACGAGCAGTACTTC

j_gene: TRBJ2-5
d_gene: NA
abundance: NA
v_gene: TRBV11-3
CDR3aa: CASSLATGETQYF
CDR3nt: TGTGCCAGCAGCTTAGCTACCGGGGAGACCCAGTACTTC

j_gene: TRBJ2-2
d_gene: TRBD2
abundance: NA
v_gene: TRBV7-2
CDR3aa: CASSLVYRSSGYTGELFF
CDR3nt: TGTGCCAGCAGCTTAGTGTATCGTTCTAGCGGCTACACCGGGGAGCTGTTTTTT

j_gene: TRBJ1-1
d_gene: NA
abundance: NA
v_gene: TRBV10-3
CDR3aa: CAIRALSENTEAFF
CDR3nt: TGTGCCATCAGGGCACTATCGGAGAACACTGAAGCTTTCTTT

j_gene: TRBJ2-1
d_gene: NA
abundance: once
v_gene: TRBV18
CDR3aa: CASSPSSDNNEQFF
CDR3nt: TGTGCCAGCTCACCTTCTAGCGACAACAATGAGCAGTTCTTC

j_gene: TRBJ2-1
d_gene: TRBD2
abundance: NA
v_gene: TRBV29-1
CDR3aa: CSVERLTSGKGEQFF
CDR3nt: TGCAGCGTTGAAAGATTGACTAGCGGGAAGGGTGAGCAGTTCTTC

j_gene: TRBJ1-1
d_gene: TRBD1
abundance: NA
v_gene: TRBV19
CDR3aa: CASTYTGDTEAFF
CDR3nt: TGTGCCAGTACTTATACAGGGGACACTGAAGCTTTCTTT

j_gene: TRBJ2-6
d_gene: NA
abundance: NA
v_gene: TRBV30
CDR3aa: CAWRLDSSGANVLTF
CDR3nt: TGTGCCTGGAGATTGGACAGCTCTGGGGCCAACGTCCTGACTTTC

j_gene: TRBJ1-5
d_gene: NA
abundance: few
v_gene: TRBV18
CDR3aa: CASSRGGNQPQHF
CDR3nt: TGTGCCAGCTCACGGGGGGGCAATCAGCCCCAGCATTTT

j_gene: TRBJ2-2
d_gene: TRBD1
abundance: NA
v_gene: TRBV18
CDR3aa: CASSPGQGAFTGELFF
CDR3nt: TGTGCCAGCTCACCGGGACAGGGCGCCTTCACCGGGGAGCTGTTTTTT

j_gene: TRBJ1-6
d_gene: NA
abundance: NA
v_gene: TRBV3-1/TRBV3-2
CDR3aa: CASSQVRAAYGSPLHF
CDR3nt: TGTGCCAGCAGCCAAGTGAGGGCAGCATACGGTTCACCCCTCCACTTT

j_gene: TRBJ2-2
d_gene: TRBD2
abundance: NA
v_gene: TRBV4-1
CDR3aa: CASSQPGSGRAYTGELFF
CDR3nt: TGCGCCAGCAGCCAACCCGGTAGCGGGAGGGCTTACACCGGGGAGCTGTTTTTT

j_gene: TRBJ2-7
d_gene: NA
abundance: NA
v_gene: TRBV4-3
CDR3aa: CASSQDRGYYEQYF
CDR3nt: TGCGCCAGCAGCCAAGATCGGGGTTACTACGAGCAGTACTTC

j_gene: TRBJ2-3
d_gene: TRBD2
abundance: NA
v_gene: TRBV6-4
CDR3aa: CASRDQTGRPGLAGVPPTDTQYF
CDR3nt: TGTGCCAGCAGAGACCAGACAGGACGACCGGGACTAGCGGGAGTCCCCCCCACAGATACGCAGTATTTT

j_gene: TRBJ2-1
d_gene: TRBD1
abundance: NA
v_gene: TRBV28
CDR3aa: CASSLLLFSGTGDYNEQFF
CDR3nt: TGTGCCAGCAGTTTATTATTATTTTCCGGGACAGGGGACTACAATGAGCAGTTCTTC

j_gene: TRBJ1-3
d_gene: NA
abundance: NA
v_gene: TRBV5-1
CDR3aa: CASSLQESGNTIYF
CDR3nt: TGCGCCAGCAGCTTGCAGGAATCGGGAAACACCATATATTTT

j_gene: TRBJ2-7
d_gene: TRBD2
abundance: NA
v_gene: TRBV4-1
CDR3aa: CASSQAMGLAGLKRVEQYF
CDR3nt: TGCGCCAGCAGCCAAGCGATGGGACTAGCGGGTCTGAAACGCGTCGAGCAGTACTTC

j_gene: TRBJ2-1
d_gene: TRBD2
abundance: NA
v_gene: TRBV5-1
CDR3aa: CASSYTLAGINNEQFF
CDR3nt: TGCGCCAGCAGCTATACGCTAGCGGGAATTAACAATGAGCAGTTCTTC

j_gene: TRBJ1-2
d_gene: TRBD1
abundance: NA
v_gene: TRBV12-3/TRBV12-4
CDR3aa: CASSSRQGEGYTF
CDR3nt: TGTGCCAGCAGTTCCCGACAGGGTGAGGGCTACACCTTC

j_gene: TRBJ1-5
d_gene: TRBD1
abundance: NA
v_gene: TRBV18
CDR3aa: CASSPKTGTASNQPQHF
CDR3nt: TGTGCCAGCTCACCAAAAACCGGGACAGCCTCCAATCAGCCCCAGCATTTT

j_gene: TRBJ1-3
d_gene: NA
abundance: NA
v_gene: TRBV27
CDR3aa: CASSRMGGKPFSGNTIYF
CDR3nt: TGTGCCAGCAGTCGGATGGGGGGAAAGCCCTTCTCTGGAAACACCATATATTTT

j_gene: TRBJ2-7
d_gene: NA
abundance: NA
v_gene: TRBV28
CDR3aa: CASRSAGRDVGEQYF
CDR3nt: TGTGCCAGCAGGTCGGCGGGCCGGGATGTAGGAGAGCAGTACTTC

j_gene: TRBJ2-7
d_gene: TRBD1
abundance: NA
v_gene: TRBV10-3
CDR3aa: CAIQGETYEQYF
CDR3nt: TGTGCCATCCAGGGGGAGACCTACGAGCAGTACTTC

j_gene: TRBJ1-5
d_gene: NA
abundance: NA
v_gene: TRBV20-1
CDR3aa: CSANGNQPQHF
CDR3nt: TGCAGTGCTAACGGGAATCAGCCCCAGCATTTT

j_gene: TRBJ2-5
d_gene: NA
abundance: NA
v_gene: TRBV24-1
CDR3aa: CATSSYRNKETQYF
CDR3nt: TGTGCCACCAGTTCATACAGGAATAAAGAGACCCAGTACTTC

j_gene: TRBJ1-1
d_gene: NA
abundance: NA
v_gene: TRBV6-5
CDR3aa: CASSRDSTSQAFF
CDR3nt: TGTGCCAGCAGCCGGGATAGCACTTCCCAAGCTTTCTTT

j_gene: TRBJ2-1
d_gene: TRBD2
abundance: NA
v_gene: TRBV7-2
CDR3aa: CASSWEGLAGGVNEQFF
CDR3nt: TGTGCCAGCAGCTGGGAGGGACTAGCGGGAGGGGTCAATGAGCAGTTCTTC

j_gene: TRBJ1-2
d_gene: TRBD1
abundance: NA
v_gene: TRBV27
CDR3aa: CASSRATGDQGYTF
CDR3nt: TGTGCCAGCAGTCGCGCCACAGGGGATCAAGGCTACACCTTC

j_gene: TRBJ1-1
d_gene: NA
abundance: NA
v_gene: TRBV11-3
CDR3aa: CASSLAGHNTEAFF
CDR3nt: TGTGCCAGCAGCTTAGCAGGGCATAACACTGAAGCTTTCTTT

j_gene: TRBJ2-7
d_gene: NA
abundance: NA
v_gene: TRBV6-6
CDR3aa: CASSYSVQGQDYEQYF
CDR3nt: TGTGCCAGCAGTTACTCCGTACAGGGCCAAGACTACGAGCAGTACTTC

j_gene: TRBJ2-1
d_gene: TRBD2
abundance: NA
v_gene: TRBV28
CDR3aa: CASSSLRAGGTYNEQFF
CDR3nt: TGTGCCAGCAGTTCCCTTCGGGCGGGAGGCACCTACAATGAGCAGTTCTTC

j_gene: TRBJ1-1
d_gene: TRBD1
abundance: NA
v_gene: TRBV24-1
CDR3aa: CATDRVMSEAFF
CDR3nt: TGTGCCACGGACAGGGTGATGTCTGAAGCTTTCTTT

j_gene: TRBJ2-7
d_gene: NA
abundance: once
v_gene: TRBV6-2/TRBV6-3
CDR3aa: CASSPGRGAYEQYF
CDR3nt: TGTGCCAGCAGCCCCGGCAGGGGTGCCTACGAGCAGTACTTC

j_gene: TRBJ2-5
d_gene: TRBD2
abundance: NA
v_gene: TRBV7-2
CDR3aa: CASSKARGLAGVRETQYF
CDR3nt: TGTGCCAGCAGCAAAGCGAGGGGGCTAGCGGGAGTAAGGGAGACCCAGTACTTC

j_gene: TRBJ2-3
d_gene: NA
abundance: NA
v_gene: TRBV5-4
CDR3aa: CASSLVTAQEYF
CDR3nt: TGTGCCAGCAGCTTGGTCACGGCTCAGGAGTATTTT

j_gene: TRBJ2-7
d_gene: TRBD1
abundance: NA
v_gene: TRBV18
CDR3aa: CASSPGTGEGNEQYF
CDR3nt: TGTGCCAGCTCACCAGGGACAGGGGAGGGGAACGAGCAGTACTTC

j_gene: TRBJ2-3
d_gene: TRBD1
abundance: NA
v_gene: TRBV7-9
CDR3aa: CASSLVRAGGADTQYF
CDR3nt: TGTGCCAGCAGCTTAGTTAGGGCAGGGGGCGCGGATACGCAGTATTTT

j_gene: TRBJ2-7
d_gene: NA
abundance: NA
v_gene: TRBV20-1
CDR3aa: CSASLSISGEQYF
CDR3nt: TGCAGTGCTAGTTTGTCCATCTCGGGGGAGCAGTACTTC